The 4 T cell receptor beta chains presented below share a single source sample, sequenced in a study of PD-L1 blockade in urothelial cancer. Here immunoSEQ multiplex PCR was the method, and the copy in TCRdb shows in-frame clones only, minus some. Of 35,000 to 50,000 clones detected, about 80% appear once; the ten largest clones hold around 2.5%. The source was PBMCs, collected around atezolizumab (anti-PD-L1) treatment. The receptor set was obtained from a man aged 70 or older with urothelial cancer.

The CDR3 region has the DNA TGTGCCAGCAGTCGCCGGAGGAACACTGAAGCTTTCTTT. This encodes CASSRRRNTEAFF. V gene TRBV28 combines with J gene TRBJ1-1, with D unresolved. The CDR3 runs to 13 residues. Trimming took off 5 bases at V and 1 base at J, with 8 bases between the two ends. Germline CDR1 and CDR2: MDHEN and SYDVKM.

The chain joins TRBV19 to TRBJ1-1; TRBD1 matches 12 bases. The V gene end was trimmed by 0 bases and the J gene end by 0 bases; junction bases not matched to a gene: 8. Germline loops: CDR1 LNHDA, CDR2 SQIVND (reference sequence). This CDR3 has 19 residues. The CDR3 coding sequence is TGTGCCAGTAGTATAGATCCGGGACAGGGGGCGCGGATGAACACTGAAGCTTTCTTT. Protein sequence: CASSIDPGQGARMNTEAFF.

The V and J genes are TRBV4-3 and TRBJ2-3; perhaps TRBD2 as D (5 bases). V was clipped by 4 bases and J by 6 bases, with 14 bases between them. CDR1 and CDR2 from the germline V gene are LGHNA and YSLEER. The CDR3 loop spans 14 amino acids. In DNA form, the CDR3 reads TGCGCCAGCAGCCCTGTAAAGAGGGCGGATACGCAGTATTTT. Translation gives CASSPVKRADTQYF.

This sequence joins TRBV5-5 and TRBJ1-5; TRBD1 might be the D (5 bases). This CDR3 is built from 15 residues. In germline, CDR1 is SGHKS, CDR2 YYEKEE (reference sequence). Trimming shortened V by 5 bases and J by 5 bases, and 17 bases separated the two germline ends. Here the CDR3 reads CASRQDTASHQPQHF. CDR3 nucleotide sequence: TGTGCCAGCAGACAGGACACCGCCTCACATCAGCCCCAGCATTTT.